The clone carrying this T cell receptor beta chain was detected only once. Germline V gives CDR1 MNHEY, CDR2 SVGAGI. V lost 6 bases, J lost 4 bases, and 8 bases stayed unmatched. This CDR3 spans 14 amino acids. The entry originates in a study of blood T cell repertoires in COVID-19. The method was immunoSEQ multiplex PCR; TCRdb's version includes in-frame clones alone and lacks a portion of them. The sample contains 95,000 to 110,000 clones, 87% of which appear only once. The TCR was taken from a man aged 45-60 years in a cohort sampled during active COVID-19. The chain uses TRBV6-5 and TRBJ2-7, with 8 bases aligning to TRBD1. The sequenced sample was peripheral blood. DNA of the CDR3: TGTGCCAGCAGCGAGACAGGGGATCGGTACGAGCAGTACGTC. This translates into CASSETGDRYEQYV.